This is a list of T cell receptor beta chains from one sample in a study of cytomegalovirus exposure and HLA in healthy donors. Sequenced by immunoSEQ multiplex PCR; TCRdb stores in-frame clones only, minus some. The sample lists more than 110,000 clones, around 73% occurring once. Sequenced: PBMCs. Receptor source: a human donor in good health. The CDR3 runs from the conserved cysteine through the conserved F or W. D genes are given only for firm matches. A row's size may be missing; if present it is once, few, many or a size class.

j_gene	abundance	d_gene	v_gene	CDR3aa	CDR3nt
TRBJ2-5	few	-	TRBV11-3	CASSSGTTTLETQYF	TGTGCCAGCAGCTCCGGGACAACTACTTTGGAGACCCAGTACTTC
TRBJ2-7	-	-	TRBV7-6	CASSLGGGREQYF	TGTGCCAGCAGCTTAGGAGGAGGCCGCGAGCAGTACTTC
TRBJ2-3	once	-	TRBV6-6	CASSYDRRTDTQYF	TGTGCCAGCAGTTACGACAGGCGCACAGATACGCAGTATTTT
TRBJ2-1	-	-	TRBV6-5	CASSTGFNNEQFF	TGTGCCAGCAGCACAGGGTTCAACAATGAGCAGTTCTTC
TRBJ2-5	-	TRBD1	TRBV19	CASSGTGGETQYF	TGTGCCAGTAGTGGGACAGGGGGTGAGACCCAGTACTTC
TRBJ2-1	-	TRBD2	TRBV7-9	CASSLVAGGAYNEQFF	TGTGCCAGCAGCTTAGTAGCGGGGGGCGCCTACAATGAGCAGTTCTTC
TRBJ2-7	-	-	TRBV5-1	CASSLNLGGRRRSYEQYF	TGCGCCAGCAGCTTGAATTTGGGAGGTCGTAGGAGGTCCTACGAGCAGTACTTC
TRBJ2-5	-	-	TRBV29-1	CSAEGFSETQYF	TGCAGCGCCGAGGGTTTTAGTGAGACCCAGTACTTC
TRBJ2-5	-	TRBD2	TRBV7-2	CASSLRPSGGQETQYF	TGTGCCAGCAGCTTAAGGCCTAGCGGGGGGCAAGAGACCCAGTACTTC
TRBJ1-1	once	-	TRBV15	CATSRDRGVMNTEAFF	TGTGCCACCAGCAGAGACAGGGGCGTTATGAACACTGAAGCTTTCTTT
TRBJ2-7	-	TRBD2	TRBV19	CASSRTSGYEQYF	TGTGCCAGTAGTAGGACTAGCGGGTACGAGCAGTACTTC
TRBJ2-3	-	-	TRBV7-9	CASSPSTDTQYF	TGTGCCAGCAGCCCTAGCACAGATACGCAGTATTTT
TRBJ2-7	-	TRBD2	TRBV5-6	CASSYAGTSGLGEQYF	TGTGCCAGCAGCTACGCCGGGACTAGCGGCCTAGGGGAGCAGTACTTC
TRBJ2-1	-	TRBD2	TRBV4-1	CASSQDETSGDEQFF	TGCGCCAGCAGCCAAGATGAAACTAGCGGCGATGAGCAGTTCTTC
TRBJ2-1	-	TRBD2	TRBV6-5	CASSYGTSGGNEQFF	TGTGCCAGCAGTTACGGGACTAGCGGGGGGAATGAGCAGTTCTTC
TRBJ2-3	-	TRBD1	TRBV5-1	CASSRTGGASDTQYF	TGCGCCAGCAGCCGGACAGGGGGCGCGTCAGATACGCAGTATTTT
TRBJ2-7	-	-	TRBV4-2	CASSQDGTGSRYEQYF	TGTGCCAGCAGCCAAGATGGAACAGGGTCTCGCTACGAGCAGTACTTC
TRBJ2-3	-	TRBD2	TRBV4-1	CASSQGKAKRGFTDTQYF	TGCGCCAGCAGCCAAGGGAAAGCGAAGCGGGGGTTCACAGATACGCAGTATTTT
TRBJ1-4	-	-	TRBV5-6	CASSLTGTNEKLFF	TGTGCCAGCAGCTTGACAGGGACTAATGAAAAACTGTTTTTT
TRBJ2-7	-	TRBD2	TRBV5-3	CARSLGVAGFVYEQYF	TGTGCCAGAAGCTTGGGGGTAGCGGGGTTCGTCTACGAGCAGTACTTC
TRBJ2-7	few	-	TRBV6-5	CASYAGYEQYF	TGTGCCAGCTACGCGGGGTACGAGCAGTACTTC
TRBJ2-1	-	TRBD2	TRBV30	CTTSVAGVYNEQFF	TGCACCACGTCGGTAGCGGGAGTCTACAATGAGCAGTTCTTC
TRBJ1-1	-	-	TRBV4-1	CASRTGDLAFF	TGCGCCAGCAGGACAGGTGATTTGGCTTTCTTT
TRBJ1-5	-	-	TRBV27	CASRPTGMSNQPQHF	TGTGCCAGCAGGCCCACAGGGATGAGCAATCAGCCCCAGCATTTT
TRBJ2-1	-	-	TRBV7-4	CASSLKTGGNEQFF	TGTGCCAGCAGCTTAAAAACCGGGGGCAATGAGCAGTTCTTC
TRBJ2-2	-	TRBD1	TRBV5-1	CASSSAAGTGIAGELFF	TGCGCCAGCAGCTCCGCTGCCGGGACAGGGATCGCCGGGGAGCTGTTTTTT
TRBJ2-7	-	-	TRBV30	CAWSPPQTGTRAYEQYF	TGTGCCTGGAGTCCTCCACAGACAGGAACTCGGGCCTACGAGCAGTACTTC
TRBJ2-7	-	TRBD1	TRBV10-2	CASSTGGYSYEQYF	TGCGCCAGCAGCACAGGGGGCTATTCCTACGAGCAGTACTTC
TRBJ2-7	few	-	TRBV6-6	CASSSGGRNEQYF	TGTGCCAGCAGTTCAGGGGGGCGAAACGAGCAGTACTTC
TRBJ2-7	-	TRBD1	TRBV9	CASSTTGTYEQYF	TGTGCCAGCAGCACGACAGGGACCTACGAGCAGTACTTC
TRBJ2-1	-	-	TRBV9	CASSVALPNEQFF	TGTGCCAGCAGCGTAGCACTACCCAATGAGCAGTTCTTC
TRBJ2-1	-	-	TRBV5-4	CASSFSVINEQFF	TGTGCCAGCAGCTTTTCAGTTATCAATGAGCAGTTCTTC
TRBJ2-5	once	-	TRBV15	CATSRDREQETQYF	TGTGCCACCAGCAGAGATCGAGAGCAAGAGACCCAGTACTTC
TRBJ2-7	-	-	TRBV2	CASGGAYEQYF	TGTGCCAGCGGGGGGGCTTACGAGCAGTACTTC
TRBJ1-5	-	-	TRBV5-1	CASSLYSNQPQHF	TGCGCCAGCAGCTTATATAGCAATCAGCCCCAGCATTTT
TRBJ2-1	-	TRBD2	TRBV7-9	CASSLEVAGGIEQFF	TGTGCCAGCAGCTTAGAAGTAGCGGGAGGGATTGAGCAGTTCTTC
TRBJ1-2	once	-	TRBV11-1	CASSLLRTATYGYTF	TGTGCCAGCAGCCTATTGAGGACAGCAACCTATGGCTACACCTTC
TRBJ2-2	-	-	TRBV7-6	CASSSGMNTGELFF	TGTGCCAGCAGCTCGGGTATGAACACCGGGGAGCTGTTTTTT
TRBJ2-1	-	-	TRBV6-1	CASSEKGAEPYNEQFF	TGTGCCAGCAGTGAAAAGGGAGCAGAACCCTACAATGAGCAGTTCTTC
TRBJ1-1	-	-	TRBV6-5	CASSPGGLGTEAFF	TGTGCCAGCAGCCCAGGAGGGCTAGGCACTGAAGCTTTCTTT
TRBJ1-4	once	-	TRBV7-9	CASSPGGGTNEKLFF	TGTGCCAGCAGCCCTGGGGGAGGGACCAATGAAAAACTGTTTTTT
TRBJ1-1	many	TRBD1	TRBV5-4	CASSSQGIDYTEAFF	TGTGCCAGCAGCTCACAGGGGATCGATTACACTGAAGCTTTCTTT
TRBJ2-7	-	TRBD1	TRBV7-8	CASSLFPDRGYEQYF	TGTGCCAGCAGCTTATTTCCGGACAGGGGCTACGAGCAGTACTTC
TRBJ1-4	-	TRBD1	TRBV7-9	CASGPTGANEKLFF	TGTGCCAGCGGTCCGACAGGGGCCAATGAAAAACTGTTTTTT
TRBJ2-1	-	-	TRBV14	CASSEPGLLLYNEQFF	TGTGCCAGCAGCGAGCCGGGACTCCTTCTATACAATGAGCAGTTCTTC
TRBJ2-2	-	-	TRBV13	CASSLRWTGELFF	TGTGCCAGCAGCTTACGGTGGACCGGGGAGCTGTTTTTT
TRBJ2-1	-	-	TRBV20-1	CSASGGSEQFF	TGCAGTGCTAGTGGTGGGAGTGAGCAGTTCTTC
TRBJ2-5	-	-	TRBV27	CASSPPSGLAAQETQYF	TGTGCCAGCAGTCCACCTTCTGGATTAGCGGCCCAAGAGACCCAGTACTTC
TRBJ1-2	-	TRBD1	TRBV5-1	CASSLRGQGPRDYGYTF	TGCGCCAGCAGCTTGAGGGGACAGGGCCCTCGGGACTATGGCTACACCTTC
TRBJ2-1	-	TRBD2	TRBV30	CAWRKAGNEQFF	TGTGCCTGGAGGAAAGCGGGGAATGAGCAGTTCTTC
TRBJ2-2	-	TRBD2	TRBV5-1	CASSSGLAGTGELFF	TGCGCCAGCAGCTCAGGACTAGCAGGCACCGGGGAGCTGTTTTTT